The 28 T cell receptor beta chains presented below share a single source sample, sequenced in a study of shared clonotypes between healthy human individuals. In the naive CD8 group, cells lacked CD45RO and were positively selected for CCR7, so terminally differentiated effector memory CD45RA+ cells were left out. The data were produced by immunoSEQ multiplex PCR, yet TCRdb's version contains in-frame clones alone and is incomplete. Of about 2.1 million clones listed, 93% are singletons. Sequencing was done on a sample of naive CD8+ T cells from PBMCs. These TCRs come from a young man in good health. Some clones in this sample may be carry-over from other donors' samples.

This chain links TRBV7-9 with TRBJ2-3, with 9 nucleotides matching TRBD1. Germline V gene sequence: CDR1 SEHNR, CDR2 FQNEAQ (reference sequence). Trimming cost V 5 bases and J 1 base; bases outside gene matches: 4. The CDR3 contains 15 residues. The CDR3 nucleotides are TGTGCCAGCAGCACGACAGGGGGGGGCACAGATACGCAGTATTTT. This sequence encodes CASSTTGGGTDTQYF.

The chain couples TRBV4-3 to TRBJ2-7, with 7 bases aligning to TRBD2. The germline gives CDR1 LGHNA, CDR2 YSLEER. The CDR3 loop spans 15 amino acids. V lost 0 bases and J lost 0; bases outside the gene matches: 2. The CDR3 bases are TGCGCCAGCAGCCAAGAGGGAGGGTTCTCCTACGAGCAGTACTTC. Encoded protein: CASSQEGGFSYEQYF.

The chain couples TRBV6-1 to TRBJ1-1, with unresolved D. V shed 10 bases and J shed 0 bases, with 12 bases lying between them. CDR3 length: 13 residues. Germline V gives CDR1 MNHNS, CDR2 SASEGT. CDR3 sequence reads: CAIDAWMNTEAFF. The DNA of the CDR3 is TGTGCCATCGACGCGTGGATGAACACTGAAGCTTTCTTT.

V usage is TRBV19 and J usage is TRBJ1-2; 7 bases are shared with TRBD1. V lost 6 bases to trimming and J lost 6 bases; unmatched junction nucleotides: 7. This CDR3 spans 13 amino acids. Germline loops: CDR1 LNHDA, CDR2 SQIVND (reference sequence). The CDR3 is CASSLTGRDGYTF. The DNA of the CDR3 is TGTGCCAGTAGCCTGACAGGGAGGGATGGCTACACCTTC.

The rearrangement uses TRBV9 and TRBJ2-1, with 9 bases identical to TRBD1. CDR3 length: 15 residues. Per the germline V gene, CDR1 is SGDLS and CDR2 is YYNGEE. V lost 4 bases and J lost 5; bases outside the gene matches: 7. CDR3 bases: TGTGCCAGCAGCCCGCGGACAGGGGTAAACAATGAGCAGTTCTTC. Encoded protein: CASSPRTGVNNEQFF. The whole variable domain, filled in from reference TRBV9 and TRBJ2-1, reads DSGVTQTPKHLITATGQRVTLRCSPRSGDLSVYWYQQSLDQGLQFLIQYYNGEERAKGNILERFSAQQFPDLHSELNLSSLELGDSALYFCASSPRTGVNNEQFFGPGTRLTVL.

The chain has TRBV7-2 and TRBJ2-1; TRBD2 matches 11 bases. CDR1 and CDR2 from the germline V gene are SGHTA and FQGNSA. The CDR3 has 15 residues. The ends lost 5 bases at V and 8 bases at J; junction bases unmatched: 8. Written as DNA, the CDR3 is TGTGCCAGCAGCCCCACTAGCGGGAGAATCGATGAGCAGTTCTTC. The encoded protein is CASSPTSGRIDEQFF.

This clone was detected only once. The rearrangement links TRBV19 to TRBJ2-7, with unresolved D. CDR1 and CDR2 (germline): LNHDA, SQIVND (reference sequence). The CDR3 is 14 residues long. Trimming took 1 base from V and 4 from J, leaving 11 bases between them. The chain's CDR3 is CASSIADRNYEQYF. CDR3 nucleotides: TGTGCCAGTAGTATAGCAGATAGAAATTACGAGCAGTACTTC. The variable domain in full, with the rest retrieved from reference TRBV19 and TRBJ2-7, is DGGITQSPKYLFRKEGQNVTLSCEQNLNHDAMYWYRQDPGQGLRLIYYSQIVNDFQKGDIAEGYSVSREKKESFPLTVTSAQKNPTAFYLCASSIADRNYEQYFGPGTRLTVT.

The genes are TRBV11-3 and TRBJ2-7, with a tentative D call TRBD1 (6 bases). Trimming left V 0 bases short and J 6 bases short, with 18 bases between. The V gene's germline CDR1 is SGHNT and CDR2 YENEEA. This CDR3 contains 16 residues. The CDR3 here is CASSLDPRGERGEQYF. The CDR3 DNA reads as TGTGCCAGCAGCTTAGATCCCAGGGGAGAAAGAGGCGAGCAGTACTTC. The full variable domain, with the rest looked up from reference TRBV11-3 and TRBJ2-7, is EAGVVQSPRYKIIEKKQPVAFWCNPISGHNTLYWYLQNLGQGPELLIRYENEEAVDDSQLPKDRFSAERLKGVDSTLKIQPAELGDSAVYLCASSLDPRGERGEQYFGPGTRLTVT.

Here the CDR3 DNA reads TGTGCCAGCAGGCAGTGGGACCCCTCGAACACTGAAGCTTTCTTT. It codes for CASRQWDPSNTEAFF. This chain connects TRBV2 to TRBJ1-1; weak D call: TRBD1 (5 bases). CDR1 SNHLY and CDR2 FYNNEI come from the germline V gene. The CDR3 contains 15 residues. V lost 6 bases to trimming and J lost 1 base, with 15 bases between them.

The V call is TRBV28, the J call TRBJ1-5; D is perhaps TRBD1 (6 bases). This CDR3 spans 18 amino acids. The V end was cut by 2 bases, the J end by 0 bases, with 17 bases between. The germline gives CDR1 MDHEN, CDR2 SYDVKM. In nucleotides, the CDR3 is TGTGCCAGCAGTTTACCCTTTGGACAGTCTTATAGCAATCAGCCCCAGCATTTT. This translates into CASSLPFGQSYSNQPQHF.

Regarding this clone: Other DNA sequences from this sample encode an identical CDR3 as well. The CDR3: CASSADGTGELFF. The CDR3 DNA reads TGTGCCAGCAGCGCGGACGGCACCGGGGAGCTGTTTTTT. The chain joins TRBV9 to TRBJ2-2; D unresolved. The CDR3 consists of 13 residues. Germline V CDR1 and CDR2: SGDLS, YYNGEE. V lost 3 bases, J lost 4 bases, and 7 bases lay in between.

This clone was seen a single time. The J gene is TRBJ2-7, the V gene TRBV6-5, with 8 bases aligning to TRBD1. Germline V gene data show CDR1 as MNHEY and CDR2 as SVGAGI. With 3 bases clipped from V and 6 bases from J, the junction kept 4 bases outside the gene matches. CDR3 length: 13 residues. CDR3 bases: TGTGCCAGCAGTTATGCAGGGGGCTTCGAGCAGTACTTC. It encodes CASSYAGGFEQYF.

The chain recombines TRBV5-1 with TRBJ2-5, with D perhaps matching TRBD2 (7 bases). The V gene's germline CDR1 is SGHRS and CDR2 YFSETQ. The V end was cut by 6 bases, the J end by 2 bases, with 17 bases between. The CDR3 runs to 15 residues. CDR3 DNA sequence: TGCGCCAGCAACCCTAGGGGGGGCTTGCAAGAGACCCAGTACTTC. As protein: CASNPRGGLQETQYF.

This chain links TRBV4-1 with TRBJ2-1; D gene uncertain. Between the trimmed V and J ends, which lost 4 bases and 5 bases, there was a span of 18 bases. This CDR3 has 16 residues. Per germline, CDR1 MGHRA and CDR2 YSYEKL. The CDR3 here is CASSPPRVSPNNEQFF. DNA for the CDR3: TGCGCCAGCAGCCCCCCCCGCGTGTCGCCTAACAATGAGCAGTTCTTC.

V usage is TRBV9 and J usage is TRBJ1-1; D is perhaps TRBD1 (5 bases). The length of the CDR3 is 18 residues. The V gene lost 4 bases and the J gene lost 1 base, with 23 bases spanning the gap. Germline V CDR1 and CDR2: SGDLS, YYNGEE. This CDR3 is CASSTSVGTFSSNTEAFF. CDR3 coding DNA: TGTGCCAGCAGCACATCCGTGGGGACTTTTTCCTCGAACACTGAAGCTTTCTTT.

CDR3 in DNA: TGCAGCGTTGCGGGGTGGGAGCGGGAGGGCGGAAATGAGCAGTTCTTC. It specifies CSVAGWEREGGNEQFF. The chain couples TRBV29-1 to TRBJ2-1; TRBD2 matches at 10 bases. The junction had 13 bases not matched to a gene; V was cut back by 4 bases and J by 7 bases. The germline V gene encodes CDR1 SQVTM and CDR2 ANQGSEA. CDR3 length: 16 residues.

The rearrangement joins TRBV10-3 to TRBJ1-3; tentatively, D is TRBD1 (6 bases). Germline V lookup: CDR1 ENHRY, CDR2 SYGVKD. The CDR3 extends over 16 amino acids. V was pared by 2 bases and J by 0 bases, with 11 bases between. The CDR3 here is CAISERDIRSGNTIYF. The CDR3 DNA reads TGTGCCATCAGTGAGCGGGACATCCGCTCTGGAAACACCATATATTTT.

The chain couples TRBV10-1 to TRBJ2-2; D unresolved. Trimming stripped 2 bases from V and 2 bases from J, with 0 bases between. This CDR3 has 12 residues. Germline loops: CDR1 WNHNN, CDR2 SYGVQD (reference sequence). CDR3 coding DNA: TGCGCCAGCAGTGAGAACACCGGGGAGCTGTTTTTT. As protein: CASSENTGELFF.

V and J are TRBV27 and TRBJ2-7, with no clear D. The germline V and J ends were trimmed by 4 bases and 1 base, with 8 bases remaining between them. CDR1 is MNHEY and CDR2 is SMNVEV in the germline V gene (reference sequence). CDR3 length: 13 amino acids. CDR3 nucleotides: TGTGCCAGCAGTTCCCAGGATTCCTACGAGCAGTACTTC. It specifies CASSSQDSYEQYF.

This chain joins TRBV7-9 and TRBJ2-7; TRBD2 is a possible D gene (5 bases). Per the germline V gene, CDR1 is SEHNR and CDR2 is FQNEAQ (reference sequence). This CDR3 region has 13 residues. V was pared by 5 bases and J by 3 bases, with 11 bases between. The CDR3 spells CASSPGLYYEQYF. In DNA form, the CDR3 reads TGTGCCAGCAGCCCCGGACTCTACTACGAGCAGTACTTC.

The chain uses TRBV6-1 and TRBJ1-2; 8 bases line up with TRBD1. CDR1 and CDR2 (germline): MNHNS, SASEGT. V trimming: 2 bases; J trimming: 8 bases; junction bases outside the gene matches: 7. The CDR3 length is 14 residues. The CDR3 spells CASSERTGNGGYTF. CDR3 coding DNA: TGTGCCAGCAGTGAAAGGACAGGGAATGGAGGCTACACCTTC.

The chain recombines TRBV9 with TRBJ1-4, with TRBD1 matching over 7 bases. There are 15 residues in the CDR3. CDR1 and CDR2 from the germline V gene are SGDLS and YYNGEE. The V gene end was trimmed by 6 bases and the J gene end by 8 bases; junction bases not matched to a gene: 13. The CDR3 protein is CASNAGTGEGEKLFF. CDR3 nucleotides: TGTGCCAGCAACGCAGGAACAGGGGAGGGGGAAAAACTGTTTTTT.

The chain employs TRBV11-2 and TRBJ1-2, with D unresolved. The germline V gene has CDR1 SGHAT and CDR2 FQNNGV. The V gene lost 1 base and the J gene lost 8 bases, with 11 bases spanning the gap. The CDR3 contains 13 residues. CDR3 amino acids: CASSLAISRGYTF. DNA for the CDR3: TGTGCCAGCAGCTTAGCGATATCGAGAGGCTACACCTTC.

This chain connects TRBV4-3 to TRBJ1-1; D gene unclear. The V end lost 0 bases, the J end lost 1 base, and 9 bases lay between the germline ends. The CDR3 is 15 amino acids. CDR1 and CDR2 (germline): LGHNA, YSLEER. The chain's CDR3 is CASSQDVARNTEAFF. DNA of the CDR3: TGCGCCAGCAGCCAAGATGTCGCTAGGAACACTGAAGCTTTCTTT.

This clone was detected a few times. An end of the junction does not agree with germline; a read error may underlie this. The chain recombines TRBV19 with TRBJ1-1; D gene uncertain. This CDR3 is built from 14 residues. The germline CDR1 and CDR2 sequences are LNHDA and SQIVND (reference sequence). CDR3 coding DNA: TGTGCCAGTAGTATAGGGACGAGGAACGCTGAAGCTTTCTTT. Residues: CASSIGTRNAEAFF.

The chain combines TRBV4-1 with TRBJ1-5; D might be TRBD1 (5 bases). Germline lookup yields CDR1 MGHRA and CDR2 YSYEKL. The length of the CDR3 is 16 residues. The germline V and J ends were trimmed by 0 bases and 5 bases, with 14 bases remaining between them. CDR3 DNA sequence: TGCGCCAGCAGCCAAGATGGGGCAGGGTCTGATCAGCCCCAGCATTTT. It specifies CASSQDGAGSDQPQHF.

This clone was seen a single time. V gene TRBV7-9 combines with J gene TRBJ1-4; TRBD1 agrees at 7 bases. The CDR3 loop spans 17 amino acids. The ends lost 1 base at V and 3 bases at J; junction bases unmatched: 8. CDR1 is SEHNR, CDR2 FQNEAQ, per germline (reference sequence). CDR3 protein: CASSLVGGGAANEKLFF. CDR3 sequence (DNA): TGTGCCAGCAGCTTAGTGGGAGGGGGCGCGGCTAATGAAAAACTGTTTTTT. Based on the CDR3 plus reference TRBV7-9 and TRBJ1-4, the full variable domain is DTGVSQNPRHKITKRGQNVTFRCDPISEHNRLYWYRQTLGQGPEFLTYFQNEAQLEKSRLLSDRFSAERPKGSFSTLEIQRTEQGDSAMYLCASSLVGGGAANEKLFFGSGTQLSVL.

This clone was counted once. This rearrangement joins TRBV7-9 to TRBJ1-2; 8 bases agree with TRBD1. CDR3 length equals 16 residues. The V gene end was trimmed by 4 bases and the J gene end by 1 base; junction bases not matched to a gene: 8. Germline CDR1 and CDR2: SEHNR and FQNEAQ (reference sequence). This chain's CDR3 is CASSSPRDRINYGYTF. Written as DNA, the CDR3 is TGTGCCAGCAGCTCCCCTCGGGACAGGATTAACTATGGCTACACCTTC.